The clone carrying this TCR beta chain was seen at least ten times. Trimming stripped 3 bases from V and 4 bases from J, with 6 bases between. Germline loops: CDR1 SEHNR, CDR2 FQNEAQ (reference sequence). The CDR3 is made up of 13 amino acids. This record comes from a study of T cells in Graves' hyperthyroidism and ophthalmopathy. TCR beta CDR3 regions were amplified from RNA. When the TCR CDR3 underwent first-round RT-PCR, the HTBI primer set was used. TCRdb passed the multiplex PCR reads through MiXCR, listing each CDR3 protein once. The sample comprises 450,000 to 700,000 distinct CDR3 sequences, 35% to 55% of which are singletons, and around a fifth rests with the top ten.

Material for sequencing was peripheral blood or thyroid tissue (not recorded which). The sequence was obtained from an adult woman with Graves' disease, either hyperthyroidism or ophthalmopathy (not recorded which). The chain is built from TRBV7-9 and TRBJ2-2; D is perhaps TRBD2 (5 bases). In nucleotides, the CDR3 is TGTGCCAGCAGCTTCAGCGGCACCGGGGAGCTGTTTTTT. It codes for CASSFSGTGELFF.